Listed below are T cell receptor beta chains from one sample, sequenced in a study of cytomegalovirus exposure and HLA in healthy donors. Produced via immunoSEQ multiplex PCR; TCRdb's table is partial and in-frame only. The data contain more than 100,000 clones, 82% of them singletons. The sample was PBMCs. The receptors here all came from a woman between 45 and 60 years old in good health and CMV-seropositive. Both conserved end residues are part of each CDR3. A D gene is named only where the DNA matches it firmly. Only part of the rows carry a size: once, few, many, or a class if the clone is expanded.

J: TRBJ2-7; size: -; D: TRBD1; V: TRBV29-1; DNA: TGCAGCGTTGAAGGGGACAGGGACTACGAGCAGTACTTC; CDR3: CSVEGDRDYEQYF
J: TRBJ2-4; size: -; D: TRBD1; V: TRBV30; DNA: TGTGCCTGTTCGACAGGGTTGGCCAAAAACATTCAGTACTTC; CDR3: CACSTGLAKNIQYF
J: TRBJ1-1; size: -; D: TRBD1; V: TRBV18; DNA: TGTGCCAGCACCGAGCACAGGGGGCACGTGAACACTGAAGCTTTCTTT; CDR3: CASTEHRGHVNTEAFF
J: TRBJ2-1; size: -; D: TRBD2; V: TRBV29-1; DNA: TGCAGCCTAACGACTAGCAGCTACAATGAGCAGTTCTTC; CDR3: CSLTTSSYNEQFF
J: TRBJ2-7; size: -; D: TRBD2; V: TRBV28; DNA: TGTGCCAGCAGTTTAACCCGGACTAGCCCGAAATACGAGCAGTACTTC; CDR3: CASSLTRTSPKYEQYF
J: TRBJ1-2; size: -; D: -; V: TRBV6-1; DNA: TGTGCCAGCAGTGTCATAGGGGGAAGCTATGGCTACACCTTC; CDR3: CASSVIGGSYGYTF
J: TRBJ1-2; size: -; D: TRBD1; V: TRBV30; DNA: TGTGCCTGGATTTGGACAGGTGGCCCCGGTGCTGGCTACACCTTC; CDR3: CAWIWTGGPGAGYTF
J: TRBJ1-4; size: -; D: TRBD1; V: TRBV7-2; DNA: TGTGCCAGCACCCCGAAGGGGGCGGTTGAAAAACTGTTTTTT; CDR3: CASTPKGAVEKLFF
J: TRBJ2-2; size: -; D: -; V: TRBV19; DNA: TGTGCCAGTAGTATCGGGCTACAGGGAGCCGGGGAGCTGTTTTTT; CDR3: CASSIGLQGAGELFF
J: TRBJ2-3; size: once; D: TRBD1; V: TRBV19; DNA: TGTGCCAGTAGCACAGGGGATATAGATACGCAGTATTTT; CDR3: CASSTGDIDTQYF
J: TRBJ1-1; size: -; D: -; V: TRBV7-2; DNA: TGTGCCAGCAGCCTAAGAATGAACACTGAAGCTTTCTTT; CDR3: CASSLRMNTEAFF
J: TRBJ1-3; size: -; D: -; V: TRBV5-1; DNA: TGCGCCAGCCACAACTCTGGAAACACCATATATTTT; CDR3: CASHNSGNTIYF
J: TRBJ2-3; size: -; D: -; V: TRBV7-3; DNA: TGTGCCAGCAGCCGCCTAGCGTTCTCTCCGGGTGGCACAGATACGCAGTATTTT; CDR3: CASSRLAFSPGGTDTQYF
J: TRBJ1-6; size: -; D: -; V: TRBV4-3; DNA: TGCGCCAGCAGCCAAGATGAAGGAGGGCGCGGTTCACCCCTCCACTTT; CDR3: CASSQDEGGRGSPLHF
J: TRBJ1-5; size: -; D: -; V: TRBV10-3; DNA: TGTGCCATCAGTGAGTCGGGGGGTGGCAATCAGCCCCAGCATTTT; CDR3: CAISESGGGNQPQHF
J: TRBJ1-2; size: -; D: -; V: TRBV4-1; DNA: TGCGCCAGCAGCCAAGGCCCCGGGACTAACTATGGCTACACCTTC; CDR3: CASSQGPGTNYGYTF
J: TRBJ1-4; size: once; D: TRBD1; V: TRBV5-1; DNA: TGCGCCAGCCGGCCGGGACAGGCAGAAAAACTGTTTTTT; CDR3: CASRPGQAEKLFF
J: TRBJ1-2; size: -; D: TRBD1; V: TRBV18; DNA: TGTGCCAGCTCAACAGGGGAAAGTGGCTACACCTTC; CDR3: CASSTGESGYTF
J: TRBJ2-1; size: -; D: TRBD2; V: TRBV10-3; DNA: TGTGCCATAACCACAGCAGGACTAGCGGGCAATGAGCAGTTCTTC; CDR3: CAITTAGLAGNEQFF
J: TRBJ1-5; size: -; D: -; V: TRBV11-2; DNA: TGTGCCAGCAGCTTATCTGGGGGGATCGATCAGCCCCAGCATTTT; CDR3: CASSLSGGIDQPQHF
J: TRBJ2-4; size: -; D: TRBD1; V: TRBV6-6; DNA: TGTGCCAGCAGCCCCAGGGACAGGGGGACCAAAAACAGTCAGTACTTC; CDR3: CASSPRDRGTKNSQYF
J: TRBJ1-6; size: -; D: -; V: TRBV6-6; DNA: TGTGCCAGCAGTTACGAATATACAGGGTCGGGTTCACCCCTCCACTTT; CDR3: CASSYEYTGSGSPLHF
J: TRBJ2-3; size: -; D: TRBD2; V: TRBV7-2; DNA: TGTGCCAGCAGCTTGGGACTAACCACAGATACGCAGTATTTT; CDR3: CASSLGLTTDTQYF